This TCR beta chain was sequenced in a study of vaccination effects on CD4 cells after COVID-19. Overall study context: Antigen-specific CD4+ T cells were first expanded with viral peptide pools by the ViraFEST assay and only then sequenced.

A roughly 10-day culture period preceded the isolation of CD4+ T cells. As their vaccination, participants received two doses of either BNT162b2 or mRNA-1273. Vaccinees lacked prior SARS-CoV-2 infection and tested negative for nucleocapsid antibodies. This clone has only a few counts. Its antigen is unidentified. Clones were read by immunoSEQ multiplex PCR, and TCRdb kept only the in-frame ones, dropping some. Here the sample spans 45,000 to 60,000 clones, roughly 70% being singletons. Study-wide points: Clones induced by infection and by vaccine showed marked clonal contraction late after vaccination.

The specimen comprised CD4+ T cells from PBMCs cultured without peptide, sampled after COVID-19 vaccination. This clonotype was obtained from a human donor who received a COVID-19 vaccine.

CDR3 in DNA: TGTGCCAGCAGCTGGTCATCTGGGGCCAACGTCCTGACTTTC. As protein: CASSWSSGANVLTF. The chain employs TRBV5-4 and TRBJ2-6; no firm D call. The length of the CDR3 is 14 residues. Per the germline V gene, CDR1 is SGHNT and CDR2 is YYREEE (reference sequence). V lost 3 bases, J lost 1 base, and 5 bases lay in between.